This T cell receptor (beta chain) was obtained from a study of blood T cells in healthy people across ages (dated by TCRdb to between 2014 and 2016). For the study in its entirety: In model experiments, template switching captured about one uniquely barcoded TCR beta cDNA molecule for every two T cells. For two donors (one aged 18 to 30 and one aged 80 or older), the study analyzed two additional independent replicas of 1 million unique cDNA reads from the same blood draw. Donors were grouped into four age groups: young (average 16 years), middle-aged (roughly 38), aged (62) and long-lived (about 82). Using deep sequencing normalized with unique cDNA molecular identifiers, the study measured how TCR beta repertoire diversity changes with age. To avoid experimental bias, donors of different ages were spread randomly across the sequencing lanes. Study-wide conclusions, independent of this receptor: The percentage of naive T cells measured by flow cytometry correlated strongly with observed TCR beta diversity. Bulk unsorted PBMC profiling prevented conclusive comparison of naive and antigen-experienced compartments. As age increased, observed TCR beta diversity per million T cells dropped in a roughly linear way, and a significant reduction was already evident by age around 41. Because donor CMV infection status was unknown, age-related changes in expanded clonotypes were potentially confounded. Compared with the aged group, more naive CD4+ T cells, fewer expanded clones and increased TCR diversity were shown by the long-lived group, suggesting age selection. Total diversity estimates from one million sequenced T cells were considered lower bounds and underestimates.

V sheds 4 bases and J sheds 15 bases, leaving 13 bases between their ends. From cysteine to phenylalanine, the CDR3 is 11 amino acids long. The CDR3 DNA has 33 bases and is translated from base 1. For CDR1 and CDR2, the germline V gene lists SGHDN and FVKESK. Libraries were constructed by 5' RACE. The data were produced on an Illumina HiSeq 2500. The second PCR ran for roughly 7 to 11 cycles and used a J-beta primer mix along with a sample-barcoded 5' primer. Each TCR beta cDNA molecule received a unique molecular identifier from a template-switch 5' adaptor carrying 12 random nucleotides. Each sample yielded at least 2.5 million CDR3-containing paired-end reads. First-strand cDNA was synthesized from all RNA with the Mint cDNA synthesis kit, primed by a TRBC-specific oligonucleotide. All cDNA was treated with uracil-DNA glycosylase and then went through a first 18-cycle PCR with the universal primers M1SS and BC2_uni_R. The study's processing was this. Each sample was normalized by randomly selecting 1 million high-quality reads, each carrying a distinct molecular identifier. Instead of being binned into consensus sequences, reads that shared molecular identifiers were thrown out. MiTCR, run with a Q25 quality threshold and the strictest error-elimination algorithm, handled CDR3 identification, clonotype clustering and error correction. Lower-bound total TCR beta diversity was estimated with a nonparametric unseen species model using Euler transformation. TCRdb itself trimmed the public reads at Q25 with fastp, ran MiXCR and retained productive beta chains. Each CDR3 protein gets just one entry, which takes the most common genes and DNA from the rows behind it. None of the V and J calls come from the authors' own analysis; TCRdb made them. The sample table contains about 970,000 distinct CDR3 sequences; only one count was recorded for roughly 51% of them. Of the sample, roughly a fifth is held by the ten largest clones.

Systemically healthy Caucasian individuals from Russia, 39 in total and aged about 6 to 90 years, were included as donors. Ten milliliters of peripheral blood were drawn from each donor into EDTA-treated Vacutainer tubes. Ficoll-Paque density-gradient centrifugation was used to isolate PBMCs, with at least 7 million per sample. Trizol reagent was used to extract total RNA from PBMCs, with at least 6 micrograms per sample. Naive CD45RAhigh/CD27high T cell percentages were measured by flow cytometry on a PBMC aliquot from every donor. A word on this clonotype: The antigen this receptor binds is unknown. No clone much larger than this one lies a single base away; base qualities are absent.

This chain joins TRBV14 to TRBJ2-4, with the D gene possibly TRBD1 or TRBD2, each one fitting 5 bases. The clonotype originates from a woman in her fifties or sixties in good health. The sequencing sample was made of blood. The DNA is as follows: TGTGCCAGCAGCCCTGGGACCGTCAGGTACTTC. This codes for CASSPGTVRYF.